Below are 24 T cell receptor beta chains sequenced from a single sample in a study of blood T cell repertoires in COVID-19. The protocol was immunoSEQ multiplex PCR, while the TCRdb copy is restricted to in-frame clones and leaves out a portion. The profile covers about 42,000 clones, with almost 90% appearing a single time and approximately 2.9% taken by the ten largest. Source material: peripheral blood. These receptors were collected from a man aged 45-65 years with active COVID-19.

The V call is TRBV19, the J call TRBJ2-3; D is unclear. The length of the CDR3 is 13 residues. Per germline, CDR1 LNHDA and CDR2 SQIVND (reference sequence). Trimming stripped 7 bases from V and 2 bases from J, with 10 bases between. In DNA, the CDR3 is TGTGCCAGTAATAGGCAGGACACAGATACGCAGTATTTT. This codes for CASNRQDTDTQYF.

DNA for the CDR3: TGTGCCACCAGCAGAGCGTCGGGGGGCGGCAATCAGCCCCAGCATTTT. As protein: CATSRASGGGNQPQHF. The rearrangement uses TRBV15 and TRBJ1-5, with a tentative D call TRBD1 (6 bases). The V gene lost 1 base and the J gene lost 2 bases, with 12 bases spanning the gap. The CDR3 totals 16 residues. The germline V gene encodes CDR1 LNHNV and CDR2 YYDKDF (reference sequence).

The V gene is TRBV6-5, the J gene TRBJ2-2; D perhaps matches TRBD2 (7 bases). Germline V CDR1 and CDR2: MNHEY, SVGAGI. Trimming removed 8 bases from V and 3 bases from J, with 16 bases in between. The CDR3 length is 15 residues. The CDR3 reads CASGEGTIYTGELFF. The CDR3 DNA follows: TGTGCCAGCGGGGAGGGGACAATCTACACCGGGGAGCTGTTTTTT.

The V and J genes are TRBV5-1 and TRBJ2-5; 7 bases map to TRBD2. V gave up 4 bases and J gave up 5 bases; unmatched junction bases: 8. Germline CDR1 reads SGHRS; CDR2 reads YFSETQ. The CDR3 is 14 residues long. The CDR3 nucleotides are TGCGCCAGCAGCAGTGGGACTACCCCGGAGACCCAGTACTTC. This encodes CASSSGTTPETQYF.

This clone was recorded once. The chain is built from TRBV2 and TRBJ1-2, with D maybe TRBD1 (5 bases). The germline V gene encodes CDR1 SNHLY and CDR2 FYNNEI. The ends were cut back, 8 bases at V and 3 bases at J, with 13 bases in the middle. The CDR3 runs to 13 residues. The CDR3 DNA sequence: TGTGCCAGCCGAGCAGGGTTCGACTATGGCTACACCTTC. The encoded protein is CASRAGFDYGYTF.

The CDR3 sequence is CAWTSGLREQYF. The CDR3 DNA is TGTGCCTGGACCTCAGGACTTCGGGAGCAGTACTTC. The chain is built from TRBV30 and TRBJ2-7; a possible D gene is TRBD2 (5 bases). CDR1 and CDR2 from the germline V gene are GTSNPN and SVGIG (reference sequence). The CDR3 sequence is 12 residues long. V lost 4 bases, J lost 7 bases, and 14 bases lay in between.

V is TRBV9 and J is TRBJ2-2; D call uncertain. CDR3 size: 15 residues. From germline, CDR1 is SGDLS and CDR2 YYNGEE. V was trimmed by 0 bases and J by 2 bases, leaving 8 bases between them. CDR3 region: CASSVDSFNTGELFF. Here the CDR3 DNA reads TGTGCCAGCAGCGTAGACAGTTTTAACACCGGGGAGCTGTTTTTT.

V is TRBV10-2 and J is TRBJ2-5; TRBD2 aligns across 7 bases. The CDR3 runs 13 residues. V shed 4 bases, J shed 2 bases, and the junction held 1 base outside the gene matches. Germline values: CDR1 WSHSY, CDR2 SAAADI. The CDR3 DNA sequence: TGCGCCAGCAGTGGGACTAGGCAAGAGACCCAGTACTTC. Its translation: CASSGTRQETQYF.

This chain uses TRBV6-5 with TRBJ2-3, with 9 bases lining up with TRBD2. Trimming at V came to 6 bases and at J to 0 bases, leaving 4 bases not matched to a gene. The CDR3 extends over 15 amino acids. Germline V gene sequence: CDR1 MNHEY, CDR2 SVGAGI. CDR3 amino acids: CASRTSGASTDTQYF. The CDR3 coding sequence is TGTGCCAGCAGGACTAGCGGCGCGAGCACAGATACGCAGTATTTT.

V and J are TRBV9 and TRBJ2-1; D is perhaps TRBD2 (7 bases). CDR1 is SGDLS and CDR2 is YYNGEE in the germline V gene. V gave up 3 bases and J gave up 0 bases, with 10 bases separating them. This CDR3 is 15 amino acids long. The DNA of the CDR3 is TGTGCCAGCAGCGAGGGGGACTACTCCTACAATGAGCAGTTCTTC. Its protein product is CASSEGDYSYNEQFF. Supplemented by reference TRBV9 and TRBJ2-1, the full variable domain reads DSGVTQTPKHLITATGQRVTLRCSPRSGDLSVYWYQQSLDQGLQFLIQYYNGEERAKGNILERFSAQQFPDLHSELNLSSLELGDSALYFCASSEGDYSYNEQFFGPGTRLTVL.

The rearrangement uses TRBV11-2 and TRBJ2-5; no reliable D call. The CDR3 extends over 16 amino acids. Germline values: CDR1 SGHAT, CDR2 FQNNGV. V was cut by 3 bases and J by 1 base, with 15 bases left in between. In DNA, the CDR3 is TGTGCCAGCAGCTTCTCCTCCCTGGCCCGCCAAGAGACCCAGTACTTC. This encodes CASSFSSLARQETQYF.

V and J are TRBV4-1 and TRBJ1-4; TRBD1 matches at 7 bases. V lost 6 bases and J lost 8; bases outside the gene matches: 9. This CDR3 contains 14 residues. CDR1 and CDR2 (germline): MGHRA, YSYEKL. The CDR3 protein is CASSRTGVGEKLFF. The CDR3 DNA follows: TGCGCCAGCAGTCGAACAGGGGTCGGCGAAAAACTGTTTTTT.

The rearrangement links TRBV4-3 to TRBJ2-3; TRBD1 is a possible D gene (6 bases). Germline V gene lookup returns CDR1 LGHNA and CDR2 YSLEER. V shed 4 bases and J shed 4 bases, with 9 bases lying between them. The CDR3 consists of 13 residues. CDR3 in DNA: TGCGCCAGCAGCCCCCAGGGGTCAGATACGCAGTATTTT. Translated, it gives CASSPQGSDTQYF.

The chain is built from TRBV7-9 and TRBJ2-6; the D gene is possibly TRBD2 (5 bases). V dropped 7 bases and J dropped 3 bases, with 7 bases sitting between them. Germline V CDR1 and CDR2: SEHNR, FQNEAQ (reference sequence). CDR3 length: 13 amino acids. The chain's CDR3 is CASNRGGANVLTF. DNA of the CDR3: TGTGCCAGCAATCGGGGTGGGGCCAACGTCCTGACTTTC.

The chain carries TRBV6-5 and TRBJ2-7; TRBD2 matches at 11 bases. The junction had 5 bases not matched to a gene; V was cut back by 0 bases and J by 4 bases. The CDR3 is 16 residues long. Germline V gene data show CDR1 as MNHEY and CDR2 as SVGAGI. The CDR3 sequence: CASSYSLAGGKYEQYF. The DNA for the CDR3 is TGTGCCAGCAGTTACTCCCTAGCGGGGGGCAAATACGAGCAGTACTTC.

This clone was observed a single time. The chain joins TRBV18 to TRBJ1-5; TRBD1 agrees at 7 bases. Per the germline V gene, CDR1 is KGHSH and CDR2 is LQKENI. The V gene end was trimmed by 3 bases and the J gene end by 4 bases; junction bases not matched to a gene: 9. The CDR3 runs 16 residues. CDR3 sequence reads: CASSPLQGIKNQPQHF. The DNA for the CDR3 is TGTGCCAGCTCACCTTTACAGGGGATCAAAAATCAGCCCCAGCATTTT.

This chain joins TRBV6-6 and TRBJ1-1, with D maybe TRBD1 (6 bases). Trimming pared 7 bases from V and 7 bases from J, leaving 13 bases between. This CDR3 has 12 amino acids. Germline assignment: CDR1 MNHNY and CDR2 SVGAGI (reference sequence). CDR3 loop: CASKAGVVEAFF. As DNA, the CDR3 is TGTGCCAGCAAGGCAGGGGTCGTTGAAGCTTTCTTT.

V and J are TRBV7-2 and TRBJ2-1; TRBD1 aligns across 7 bases. Germline V gene sequence: CDR1 SGHTA, CDR2 FQGNSA. This CDR3 comprises 15 residues. Losses at the gene ends were 3 bases for V and 9 bases for J; bases not matched to a gene: 11. In nucleotides, the CDR3 is TGTGCCAGCAGCTTTGGGGTCGACAGGGTCGGTGAGCAGTTCTTC. This sequence encodes CASSFGVDRVGEQFF.

The V call is TRBV28, the J call TRBJ1-2; D is undetermined. Germline CDR1 is MDHEN and CDR2 is SYDVKM. The CDR3 runs to 11 residues. Deletions cut 8 bases from V and 4 bases from J, with 8 bases between. The CDR3 protein is CASREAYGYTF. The CDR3 DNA is TGTGCCAGCCGGGAAGCCTATGGCTACACCTTC.

The CDR3 sequence: CASSGQGALGANVLTF. The DNA for the CDR3 is TGTGCCAGCAGTGGACAGGGGGCGCTCGGGGCCAACGTCCTGACTTTC. This sequence joins TRBV6-1 and TRBJ2-6; 10 bases fit TRBD1. The germline CDR1 and CDR2 sequences are MNHNS and SASEGT. V was clipped by 4 bases and J by 4 bases; unmatched bases: 4. The CDR3 contains 16 residues.

This rearrangement joins TRBV6-6 to TRBJ2-2, with D possibly TRBD2 on 5 matching bases. V lost 6 bases, J lost 3 bases, and 11 bases lay in between. Germline values: CDR1 MNHNY, CDR2 SVGAGI (reference sequence). CDR3 length: 14 residues. CDR3 sequence (DNA): TGTGCCAGCAGCCAACTAGGCGACACCGGGGAGCTGTTTTTT. It encodes CASSQLGDTGELFF.

The chain employs TRBV21-1 and TRBJ2-3; TRBD1 was called by the table and not checked on the DNA. TRBV21-1 is shown as a pseudogene. This CDR3 region has 18 residues. CDR3 coding DNA: TGTGCCAGCAGCAAAGATCTTATAAAGGACAGCCACACAGATACGCAGTATTTT. As protein: CASSKDLIKDSHTDTQYF.

With respect to this clone: The sample has other DNA sequences that encode this CDR3 too. The V gene is TRBV19, the J gene TRBJ1-6; 10 nucleotides line up with TRBD1. CDR3 size: 13 residues. Germline CDR1 reads LNHDA; CDR2 reads SQIVND (reference sequence). Trimming at V came to 6 bases and at J to 9 bases, leaving 2 bases not matched to a gene. The CDR3 DNA reads as TGTGCCAGTAGGGACAGGGGGGCTTCACCCCTCCACTTT. Its protein product is CASRDRGASPLHF.

V gene TRBV15 combines with J gene TRBJ2-5, with TRBD1 matching 8 bases. Trimming cost V 0 bases and J 4 bases; bases outside gene matches: 7. The CDR3 runs to 16 residues. Germline V gene sequence: CDR1 LNHNV, CDR2 YYDKDF (reference sequence). The CDR3 DNA reads as TGTGCCACCAGCAGAGATTCCCAGGGGGCCGGAGAGACCCAGTACTTC. Protein: CATSRDSQGAGETQYF.